This T cell receptor beta chain was captured in a study of T cell changes during pregnancy in multiple sclerosis. Germline CDR1 SGHRS, CDR2 YFSETQ. Trimming took 4 bases from V and 4 from J; bases not matched to a gene: 5. The CDR3 runs 14 residues. Assay used: immunoSEQ multiplex PCR; TCRdb lists only in-frame clones, some missing. The table includes more than 95,000 clones, around nine tenths detected once. The specimen comprised peripheral blood, sampled after pregnancy. The clonotype was recovered from a female donor with multiple sclerosis, enrolled in a pregnancy study. This chain links TRBV5-1 with TRBJ1-2, with 9 bases aligning to TRBD1. CDR3 nucleotide sequence: TGCGCCAGCAGCATCGGACAGGGGACCTATGGCTACACCTTC. Translating it yields CASSIGQGTYGYTF.